This TCR beta chain came from a study of blood T cell repertoires in COVID-19 (TCRdb year 2020). Regarding the study in general: The collaborator samples originated in the United States, Italy and Spain and spanned the acute and convalescent phases of COVID-19. The prospective study material was composed of cDNA or gDNA derived from T cells, B-cell-depleted T cells, or PBMCs. Subjects who had been exposed to COVID-19, were actively infected with it, or had recovered from it provided the deeply sampled blood TCRbeta repertoires that made up the dataset. The repertoires were made available in a free public database intended to serve as a resource for research on the immune response to SARS-CoV-2. Samples were obtained from the ongoing ImmuneRACE study (first 160 participants) and from 950 to 1,500 subjects provided by 6 global collaborators. Sample metadata almost always included a de-identified subject ID, COVID-19 status, age in years and sex. Where available, HLA class I and class II types were obtained from metadata supplied by the sample provider rather than from assay-based typing.

CDR1 LGHDT and CDR2 YNNKEL were looked up in the germline V gene (reference sequence). The junction shows trimming of 8 bases on V and 1 base on J, plus 14 bases between the germline ends. The CDR3 measures 14 amino acids from cysteine to phenylalanine. Only the CDR3 DNA is retained, 42 bases long and in frame from the first base. Collaborating institutions collected whole blood in K2EDTA tubes following their own protocols. For TCRbeta analysis, collaborators shipped samples as frozen whole blood, isolated PBMCs, or DNA extracted from either of those sample types. About this clone: Its binding antigen is unknown. No base-level quality is on record; no much larger clone is a single base apart.

The immunoSEQ Assay, a bias-controlled multiplex PCR, was used to amplify TCRbeta CDR3 regions from genomic DNA. On the authors' methods: Within the assay, amplification of reference gene primers was used to estimate how many nucleated cells each sample contained. To quantify the absolute abundance of each unique TCRbeta CDR3 rearrangement, sequence reads were collapsed and filtered. For each sample, productive Simpson clonality was calculated as the square root of Simpson's diversity index across productive rearrangements. TCRdb took over this immuneACCESS table, retaining in-frame rearrangements with V and J assigned. Such tables are incomplete; in checked studies, under half of the missing clones stem from an unresolved V gene, and the remainder is unexplained. V and J calls plus clone size are reproduced from that table; the DNA served to infer D and trimming. Across this sample there are over 150,000 clones, with about 80% seen only once. Together, the top ten hold roughly 29% of the sample.

What the study reported, not specific to this receptor: How much clinical and demographic metadata was included differed by source and by participant, and the metadata was provided uncurated.

The sequencing input was peripheral blood. The chain is assembled from TRBV3-1 (or the pseudogene TRBV3-2) and TRBJ1-1, with a weak D call of TRBD1 (6 bases match). The TCR sequence derives from a woman aged 55-69 years with acute or convalescent COVID-19. CDR3 protein: CASVLQGTNTEAFF. The sequence in DNA is TGTGCCAGCGTCCTTCAGGGGACGAACACTGAAGCTTTCTTT.